This TCR beta chain was documented in a study of blood T cell repertoires in COVID-19. About the study: From T cells, B-cell-depleted T cells, or PBMCs came the material, which was cDNA or gDNA.

The authors' processing: Reference gene primer amplification in the assay estimated nucleated cell counts. The data were produced by immunoSEQ multiplex PCR, yet TCRdb's version contains in-frame clones alone and is incomplete. D and trimming come from the DNA, and the V and J calls and clone size come from that table. The table has approximately 140,000 clones, around four fifths seen once. V lost 10 bases and J lost 6, with 13 bases in between. This CDR3 comprises 13 residues. Per the germline V gene, CDR1 is LNHDA and CDR2 is SQIVND (reference sequence). The clonotype comes from a human donor in a cohort sampled during active COVID-19. V usage is TRBV19 and J usage is TRBJ1-6; a possible D gene is TRBD1 (6 bases). Sequenced input: peripheral blood. CDR3 sequence: CATQGQPNSPLHF. DNA of the CDR3: TGTGCCACCCAGGGGCAGCCTAATTCACCCCTCCACTTT.